Below are 21 T cell receptor beta chains sequenced from a single sample in a study of cytomegalovirus exposure and HLA in healthy donors. Use of 60 Vbeta and 13 Jbeta primers characterized the PCR. Data came from immunoSEQ multiplex PCR; TCRdb stores just in-frame clones and leaves some out. The top ten hold 3% to 4.5% of the sample, which has 200,000 to 250,000 clones, 70% to 85% seen once. The sequenced sample was PBMCs. The receptors derive from a male donor in good health and CMV-seronegative.

The chain is built from TRBV12-5 and TRBJ1-2, with D unresolved. The V end lost 2 bases, the J end lost 10 bases, and 20 bases lay between the germline ends. In germline, CDR1 is LGHNT, CDR2 FRNRAP. The CDR3 spans 15 residues. As DNA, the CDR3 is TGTGCTAGTGGTTTGCCCAGACTCTGGCGGTCCGCCTACACCTTC. It is translated as CASGLPRLWRSAYTF.

This chain joins TRBV5-1 and TRBJ2-1; 10 nucleotides match TRBD2. J lost 3 bases, V lost 4 bases, and 7 bases had no gene match. CDR3 size: 16 residues. Germline values: CDR1 SGHRS, CDR2 YFSETQ. DNA of the CDR3: TGCGCCAGCAGCCTCCGGACTAGCGGAAACTACAATGAGCAGTTCTTC. Residues: CASSLRTSGNYNEQFF.

This chain links TRBV2 with TRBJ1-4; D unclear. Per germline, CDR1 SNHLY and CDR2 FYNNEI. This CDR3 is built from 14 residues. The germline V and J ends were trimmed by 10 bases and 8 bases, with 20 bases remaining between them. CDR3 bases: TGTGCCACCCACTTGGGCCGGAACTCAGAAAAACTGTTTTTT. Translated: CATHLGRNSEKLFF.

The rearrangement links TRBV6-1 to TRBJ2-5; 11 positions agree with TRBD1. The germline V gene has CDR1 MNHNS and CDR2 SASEGT. Germline trimming cut 6 bases from V and 4 bases from J; bases unmatched to any gene: 4. The CDR3 loop spans 14 amino acids. CDR3 bases: TGTGCCAGCAGGGACAGGGGGCTCGGAGAGACCCAGTACTTC. As protein: CASRDRGLGETQYF.

The chain is built from TRBV7-6 and TRBJ2-3; 12 bases agree with TRBD2. The germline V gene encodes CDR1 SGHVS and CDR2 FNYEAQ. V gave up 2 bases and J gave up 1 base; unmatched junction bases: 13. The CDR3 consists of 20 residues. CDR3 sequence (DNA): TGTGCCAGCAGCTTACTATCTAGCGGGAGGGCTGCCGTGGGCACAGATACGCAGTATTTT. Its translation is CASSLLSSGRAAVGTDTQYF.

This clone was counted once. V is TRBV6-5 and J is TRBJ2-4; D not resolved. Looked up from germline, CDR1 is MNHEY and CDR2 is SVGAGI. V was clipped by 5 bases and J by 0 bases, with 5 bases between them. The CDR3 has 13 amino acids. This CDR3 reads CASSPGAKNIQYF. CDR3 DNA: TGTGCCAGCAGTCCAGGAGCCAAAAACATTCAGTACTTC.

The chain couples TRBV28 to TRBJ1-2; possible D gene TRBD1, 6 bases. Germline assignment: CDR1 MDHEN and CDR2 SYDVKM. The CDR3 covers 13 residues. Trimming stripped 7 bases from V and 3 bases from J, with 12 bases between. The CDR3 reads CASTPQGHYGYTF. The CDR3 DNA reads as TGTGCCAGCACCCCACAGGGCCACTATGGCTACACCTTC.

The rearrangement joins TRBV6-5 to TRBJ2-1; D remains unclear. There are 14 residues in the CDR3. CDR1 is MNHEY and CDR2 is SVGAGI in the germline V gene. V lost 6 bases and J 0 bases, leaving 9 bases between the germline ends. CDR3 DNA: TGTGCCAGCAGGACATCCGCCTCCTACAATGAGCAGTTCTTC. Translating gives CASRTSASYNEQFF.

The chain joins TRBV7-9 to TRBJ2-5; 13 positions agree with TRBD2. Germline-derived CDR1 and CDR2 are SEHNR and FQNEAQ (reference sequence). J was trimmed by 11 bases and V by 5 bases; bases with no gene match: 14. The CDR3 extends over 16 amino acids. The chain's CDR3 is CASSDRGTSGTGEQYF. CDR3 nucleotide sequence: TGTGCCAGCAGCGACCGTGGGACTAGCGGGACCGGGGAGCAGTACTTC.

V gene TRBV9 combines with J gene TRBJ2-5; 13 bases agree with TRBD2. V lost 0 bases, J lost 0 bases, and 8 bases stayed unmatched. Germline CDR1 and CDR2: SGDLS and YYNGEE. The CDR3 is 19 amino acids. The DNA of the CDR3 is TGTGCCAGCAGCGTAGCTATTGGGACTAGCGGGACGTACCAAGAGACCCAGTACTTC. This encodes CASSVAIGTSGTYQETQYF.

The gene calls are TRBV7-9 and TRBJ2-5, with D perhaps TRBD1 (5 bases). CDR1 is SEHNR and CDR2 is FQNEAQ in the germline V gene (reference sequence). V was shortened by 6 bases and J by 1 base, with 9 bases between the two germline ends. This CDR3 has 13 residues. CDR3 DNA: TGTGCCAGCAGACCTCAGGGCCAAGAGACCCAGTACTTC. Amino acid sequence: CASRPQGQETQYF.

This clone has a single count. This rearrangement joins TRBV28 to TRBJ2-4; D is unclear. The CDR3 runs to 17 residues. V was clipped by 2 bases and J by 0 bases, with 14 bases between them. Germline CDR1 MDHEN, CDR2 SYDVKM. This CDR3 is CASSLIPGSLAKNIQYF. For the CDR3, the DNA is TGTGCCAGCAGTTTAATCCCCGGGTCCTTAGCCAAAAACATTCAGTACTTC.

In its sample, this clone was seen a few times. The chain has TRBV11-3 and TRBJ1-5; D might be TRBD1 (6 bases). CDR1 SGHNT and CDR2 YENEEA come from the germline V gene. V lost 6 bases and J lost 7, with 16 bases in between. The CDR3 runs 14 residues. The CDR3 is CASRPPQGFQPQHF. The DNA of the CDR3 is TGTGCCAGCAGACCCCCACAGGGTTTCCAGCCCCAGCATTTT.

The genes are TRBV6-4 and TRBJ1-1; maybe TRBD1 (6 bases). This CDR3 comprises 15 residues. The V gene lost 3 bases and the J gene lost 3 bases, with 14 bases spanning the gap. In germline, CDR1 is MRHNA, CDR2 SNTAGT. The CDR3 DNA reads TGTGCCAGCAGTGAGACGGGGGGCGGGGACACTGAAGCTTTCTTT. Amino acids: CASSETGGGDTEAFF.

The chain couples TRBV9 to TRBJ1-2; no firm D call. V was clipped by 3 bases and J by 5 bases, with 14 bases between them. The CDR3 is made up of 14 amino acids. CDR1 and CDR2 (germline): SGDLS, YYNGEE. The CDR3 DNA sequence: TGTGCCAGCAGCGCCGATTCTTACTGGTATGGCTACACCTTC. It encodes CASSADSYWYGYTF.

The V and J genes are TRBV2 and TRBJ2-5; TRBD2 is a possible D gene (6 bases). CDR3 length: 17 amino acids. The germline gives CDR1 SNHLY, CDR2 FYNNEI. The V gene lost 3 bases and the J gene lost 0 bases, with 17 bases spanning the gap. The CDR3: CASSEGGDSQYQETQYF. CDR3 sequence (DNA): TGTGCCAGCAGTGAGGGCGGGGACTCCCAGTACCAAGAGACCCAGTACTTC. Together with reference TRBV2 and TRBJ2-5, the CDR3 gives the full variable domain: EPEVTQTPSHQVTQMGQEVILRCVPISNHLYFYWYRQILGQKVEFLVSFYNNEISEKSEIFDDQFSVERPDGSNFTLKIRSTKLEDSAMYFCASSEGGDSQYQETQYFGPGTRLLVL.

The rearrangement uses TRBV7-6 and TRBJ1-6, with 7 bases that match TRBD1. The CDR3 spans 15 residues. Germline V gene lookup returns CDR1 SGHVS and CDR2 FNYEAQ. Losses at the gene ends were 0 bases for V and 8 bases for J; bases not matched to a gene: 4. The chain's CDR3 is CASSLADRADSPLHF. CDR3 in DNA: TGTGCCAGCAGCTTAGCTGACAGGGCGGATTCACCCCTCCACTTT. Looking up the rest from reference TRBV7-6 and TRBJ1-6 gives the full variable domain: GAGVSQSPRYKVTKRGQDVALRCDPISGHVSLYWYRQALGQGPEFLTYFNYEAQQDKSGLPNDRFSAERPEGSISTLTIQRTEQRDSAMYRCASSLADRADSPLHFGNGTRLTVT.

The chain is built from TRBV1 and TRBJ2-1; the listed D gene, TRBD2, was not tested against the DNA. TRBV1 is noted as a pseudogene. The CDR3 contains 17 residues. The CDR3 reads CTSSPGLAGGLTTEQFF. The CDR3, as DNA: TGCACCAGCAGCCCGGGACTAGCGGGAGGGTTAACAACTGAGCAGTTCTTC.

The chain employs TRBV9 and TRBJ2-2; D perhaps matches TRBD1 (5 bases). V gave up 1 base and J gave up 2 bases, with 12 bases separating them. Germline V CDR1 and CDR2: SGDLS, YYNGEE. This CDR3 is built from 16 residues. The CDR3 protein is CASSVQQGSNTGELFF. CDR3 nucleotide sequence: TGTGCCAGCAGCGTACAGCAGGGCAGCAACACCGGGGAGCTGTTTTTT.

The V and J genes are TRBV14 and TRBJ1-2; D is ambiguous. This CDR3 is 14 amino acids long. Germline CDR1 and CDR2: SGHDN and FVKESK. With 3 bases removed from V and 8 bases from J, the gap between germline ends came to 16 bases. CDR3 region: CASSQAGVRGGYTF. For the CDR3, the DNA is TGTGCCAGCAGCCAGGCGGGAGTCAGAGGGGGCTACACCTTC.

This clone has only a few counts. The chain employs TRBV2 and TRBJ1-1, with a weak D call TRBD1 (6 bases). Trimming left V 11 bases short and J 4 bases short, with 11 bases between. Germline loops: CDR1 SNHLY, CDR2 FYNNEI. The CDR3 is 11 residues long. This CDR3 reads CADPRGTEAFF. DNA of the CDR3: TGTGCCGACCCCAGGGGCACTGAAGCTTTCTTT.